This TCR beta chain was recovered during a study of Graves' ophthalmopathy and Graves' hyperthyroidism. Whole-study context: Researchers obtained peripheral blood at initial diagnosis, before any treatment had begun.

Findings and caveats of the study: The study's model predicted ophthalmopathy progression at about 68% sensitivity and 72% to 75% specificity. Discrimination between ophthalmopathy and stable hyperthyroidism by a 13-signature model showed about 86% sensitivity and roughly 81% specificity.

Using RNA transcripts, the TCR beta CDR3 regions were amplified. RT-PCR with HTBI primers came first, then second-round multiplex PCR. Each CDR3 protein is one row after TCRdb ran MiXCR on the multiplex PCR reads. This sample yields 500,000 to 800,000 distinct CDR3 sequences, of which just over 40% are seen a single time; over 2.5% belongs to the top ten. Trimming took 0 bases from V and 1 from J, leaving 10 bases between them. The CDR3 is made up of 14 amino acids. In germline, CDR1 is DFQATT, CDR2 SNEGSKA (reference sequence). This clonotype was seen many times. As yet, its antigen is unknown. The origin of this receptor is an adult man with Graves' ophthalmopathy. The sequenced material came from peripheral blood. The genes are TRBV20-1 and TRBJ2-7; no clear D. The CDR3 spells CSARDWRKSYEQYF. Here the CDR3 DNA reads TGCAGTGCTAGAGATTGGAGAAAGTCCTACGAGCAGTACTTC.